This T cell receptor beta chain was sequenced for a study of T cell clonality in common variable immunodeficiency. Whole-study findings and limits: Reportedly, TCR beta sequences from common variable immunodeficiency showed fewer deletions and N-nucleotide insertions.

Using immunoSEQ multiplex PCR, the repertoire was profiled, and TCRdb retains in-frame clones only, with some absent. The sample includes around 14,000 clones, none of them occurring once. Germline-derived CDR1 and CDR2 are DFQATT and SNEGSKA (reference sequence). This CDR3 spans 18 amino acids. J was trimmed by 5 bases and V by 0 bases; bases with no gene match: 15. This clone has a handful of counts. Its antigen is not known. The read finishes 3 residues shy of the CDR3 end, and the germline J gene is used to complete it. The chain recombines TRBV20-1 with TRBJ2-3, with TRBD2 matching 9 bases. This sequence originates from a human donor with common variable immunodeficiency. The sample taken for sequencing was peripheral blood mononuclear cells. Incomplete CDR3 DNA: TGCAGTGCTAGAGATCGTGGCGGGGGGGCCGCCAAAATAGATACG. It encodes CSARDRGGGAAKIDT. Given in full, the CDR3 is CSARDRGGGAAKIDTQYF.